One and the same sample provided the 15 T cell receptor beta chains below, sequenced in a study of cytomegalovirus exposure and HLA in healthy donors. PCR amplification relied on 60 Vbeta primers (plus 13 Jbeta primers). Method: immunoSEQ multiplex PCR; TCRdb's copy keeps in-frame clones and lacks some. The sample has 240,000 or so clones, roughly 80% seen once. The sample taken for sequencing was PBMCs. These receptors all come from a woman in her thirties or forties in good health and CMV-seropositive.

V gene TRBV19 combines with J gene TRBJ2-3; 7 nucleotides agree with TRBD2. The length of the CDR3 is 15 residues. Germline CDR1 is LNHDA and CDR2 is SQIVND (reference sequence). The J segment lost 2 bases and the V segment lost 5 bases, leaving 7 bases of the junction unmatched. CDR3 loop: CASSGKRGDTDTQYF. The CDR3 DNA follows: TGTGCCAGTAGTGGTAAGCGGGGAGACACAGATACGCAGTATTTT.

This clone is a singleton in its sample. The chain couples TRBV6-1 to TRBJ2-1; 11 nucleotides agree with TRBD2. Trimming at V came to 8 bases and at J to 9 bases, leaving 9 bases not matched to a gene. The CDR3 covers 14 residues. Germline V gene lookup returns CDR1 MNHNS and CDR2 SASEGT. The CDR3 here is CASGASGGSGEQFF. CDR3 coding DNA: TGTGCCAGCGGGGCTAGCGGGGGGAGTGGTGAGCAGTTCTTC.

This clone was picked up a small number of times. The chain combines TRBV7-9 with TRBJ2-7; 14 bases are a match to TRBD2. Germline assignment: CDR1 SEHNR and CDR2 FQNEAQ (reference sequence). With 1 base clipped from V and 6 bases from J, the junction kept 8 bases outside the gene matches. The CDR3 is 17 residues long. Here the CDR3 reads CASSLGLAGGLSSEQYF. For the CDR3, the DNA is TGTGCCAGCAGCTTAGGACTAGCGGGGGGGCTTTCAAGCGAGCAGTACTTC.

This clone was seen a few times. The chain couples TRBV7-9 to TRBJ2-1, with 7 nucleotides matching TRBD1. Germline V gene sequence: CDR1 SEHNR, CDR2 FQNEAQ (reference sequence). The CDR3 runs to 18 residues. J gave up 2 bases and V 4 bases, and 14 bases lay outside the gene matches. In nucleotides, the CDR3 is TGTGCCAGCAGCTCCGGCCCTAAGGACAGGCCAGCCTACAATGAGCAGTTCTTC. Translating it yields CASSSGPKDRPAYNEQFF.

V usage is TRBV27 and J usage is TRBJ2-1; 8 nucleotides agree with TRBD1. Germline CDR1 MNHEY, CDR2 SMNVEV (reference sequence). J gave up 7 bases and V 5 bases, and 13 bases lay outside the gene matches. The CDR3 is made up of 16 amino acids. Here the CDR3 DNA reads TGTGCCAGCAGTCTAACGCAGGGGGCAGTCATGAATGAGCAGTTCTTC. Protein sequence: CASSLTQGAVMNEQFF.

This chain connects TRBV7-9 to TRBJ1-1, with 8 bases matching TRBD1. Germline V gene sequence: CDR1 SEHNR, CDR2 FQNEAQ (reference sequence). V shed 2 bases, J shed 0 bases, and the junction held 5 bases outside the gene matches. CDR3 size: 16 residues. CDR3 protein: CASSLMGTGMNTEAFF. The CDR3 nucleotides are TGTGCCAGCAGCTTAATGGGGACAGGTATGAACACTGAAGCTTTCTTT.

This chain joins TRBV6-5 and TRBJ1-5; 7 nucleotides agree with TRBD1. The germline V gene has CDR1 MNHEY and CDR2 SVGAGI. This CDR3 is 14 amino acids long. The V gene end was trimmed by 5 bases and the J gene end by 7 bases; junction bases not matched to a gene: 8. The CDR3 reads CASSTRQGRQPQHF. Written as DNA, the CDR3 is TGTGCCAGCAGTACACGACAGGGACGCCAGCCCCAGCATTTT.

A few counts support this clone. This sequence joins TRBV4-3 and TRBJ2-1; 10 nucleotides align to TRBD2. Looked up from germline, CDR1 is LGHNA and CDR2 is YSLEER. The CDR3 runs 15 residues. J was trimmed by 2 bases and V by 3 bases; bases with no gene match: 1. CDR3 amino acids: CASSHSGGAYNEQFF. The CDR3 region has the DNA TGCGCCAGCAGCCACAGCGGGGGGGCCTACAATGAGCAGTTCTTC.

The CDR3 DNA is TGTGCCACCAGCGGTCGAGCAGGGGGCAGGGATTCACCCCTCCACTTT. This gives the protein CATSGRAGGRDSPLHF. The chain couples TRBV15 to TRBJ1-6; 8 positions agree with TRBD1. Unmatched junction bases numbered 11, after V lost 5 bases and J lost 8 bases. The CDR3 length is 16 residues. Germline assignment: CDR1 LNHNV and CDR2 YYDKDF (reference sequence).

CDR3 sequence (DNA): TGTGCCAGCAGTGGCGGACAGGGGGACACAGATACGCAGTATTTT. Its translation: CASSGGQGDTDTQYF. This chain connects TRBV2 to TRBJ2-3, with 10 bases identical to TRBD1. Germline V gene sequence: CDR1 SNHLY, CDR2 FYNNEI. The CDR3 runs 15 residues. With 4 bases clipped from V and 2 bases from J, the junction kept 3 bases outside the gene matches.

The chain has TRBV7-2 and TRBJ1-6; 10 positions agree with TRBD1. Germline V gene lookup returns CDR1 SGHTA and CDR2 FQGNSA. This CDR3 is 16 amino acids long. The V segment lost 4 bases and the J segment 8 bases; nucleotides outside the gene matches: 8. The CDR3 nucleotides read TGTGCCAGCAGCTCAATACGGACAGGGGGTGATTCACCCCTCCACTTT. This sequence encodes CASSSIRTGGDSPLHF.

This clone was seen just once. The chain carries TRBV30 and TRBJ1-2; a weak D match, TRBD1 (5 bases). CDR1 is GTSNPN, CDR2 SVGIG, per germline (reference sequence). CDR3 length equals 13 residues. The V end lost 1 base, the J end lost 8 bases, and 14 bases lay between the germline ends. CDR3 bases: TGTGCCTGGAGTGAAGGGGCCGGGTTGGGCTACACCTTC. Translated: CAWSEGAGLGYTF.

Points on this clone: A read error may account for a junction end that differs from germline. The J gene is TRBJ2-5, the V gene TRBV7-9; D remains unclear. The CDR3 runs to 15 residues. Germline loops: CDR1 SEHNR, CDR2 FQNEAQ (reference sequence). The CDR3 here is CSSSLSSRRLGSQYF. The CDR3 coding sequence is TGTTCCAGCAGCTTAAGTAGTCGGCGGCTCGGGTCCCAGTACTTC.

This clone was recorded a few times. The rearrangement joins TRBV19 to TRBJ1-2; D is unresolved. The CDR3 has 13 residues. Trimming took off 2 bases at V and 2 bases at J, with 6 bases between the two ends. Germline-derived CDR1 and CDR2 are LNHDA and SQIVND (reference sequence). For the CDR3, the DNA is TGTGCCAGTAGTATATCCGTAAACTATGGCTACACCTTC. It is translated as CASSISVNYGYTF.

J is TRBJ2-1 and V is TRBV2; TRBD1 matches at 8 bases. Trimming at V came to 4 bases and at J to 6 bases, leaving 2 bases not matched to a gene. The CDR3 runs 13 residues. CDR1 SNHLY and CDR2 FYNNEI come from the germline V gene. The CDR3 region is CASSGDRFNEQFF. The CDR3 nucleotides are TGTGCCAGCAGTGGGGACAGGTTCAATGAGCAGTTCTTC.